This T cell receptor beta chain was observed in a study of blood T cells in healthy people across ages. Ranging in age from about 6 to 100, the donors were healthy Caucasian individuals from Russia. As concerns this clonotype: Antigen: not known.

Using a J-beta primer mix together with a sample-barcoded 5' primer, a second PCR was run for roughly 6 to 12 cycles. Each CDR3 protein is one row after TCRdb ran MiXCR on the 5' RACE reads. The data contain some 1.1 million distinct CDR3 sequences, roughly two fifths of them singletons. Overall study findings and caveats: There was a strong correlation between TCR beta diversity and naive T cell percentage. The unsorted PBMCs prevented any conclusive comparison of naive versus antigen-experienced cells.

Germline CDR1 MNHNS, CDR2 SASEGT. The V end lost 6 bases, the J end lost 7 bases, and 18 bases lay between the germline ends. The CDR3 runs 14 residues. V gene TRBV6-1 combines with J gene TRBJ1-2, with D perhaps matching TRBD1 (6 bases). Material: blood. This TCR was recovered from a man aged 18 to 30 in good health. The CDR3 DNA follows: TGTGCCAGCAGCGGACCCGGGGGGCAGGGTGGCTACACCTTC. Residues: CASSGPGGQGGYTF.